This is a list of T cell receptor beta chains from one sample in a study of human versus mouse CDR3 diversity and MHC coevolution. Generated by immunoSEQ multiplex PCR, the TCRdb table keeps only in-frame clones and is missing some. The sample contains about 81,000 clones, 85% to 95% of which appear only once. The sequencing sample was made of naive CD4+ T cells from blood. The origin of the receptors is a person between 25 and 70 years old in good health. Each CDR3 is given with its conserved first and last residue. D genes are given only for firm matches. The size of a clone is reported for some rows only, either as once, few or many, or as a class for expanded clones.

D,J,size,V,CDR3,DNA
TRBD1,TRBJ2-7,NA,TRBV6-6,CASSFLTGDYEQYF,TGTGCCAGCAGTTTCCTGACAGGGGACTACGAGCAGTACTTC
NA,TRBJ1-5,NA,TRBV27,CASRQDRNQPQHF,TGTGCCAGCAGGCAGGATCGCAATCAGCCCCAGCATTTT
TRBD1,TRBJ2-7,NA,TRBV27,CASSSPQGALYEQYF,TGTGCCAGCAGTTCCCCTCAGGGGGCCCTCTACGAGCAGTACTTC
TRBD1,TRBJ1-2,NA,TRBV9,CASTTSGQGAQDYGYTF,TGTGCCAGCACCACATCGGGACAGGGGGCGCAGGACTATGGCTACACCTTC
TRBD1,TRBJ1-5,NA,TRBV27,CASSRPQGGRNQPQHF,TGTGCCAGCAGTCGCCCACAGGGGGGACGCAATCAGCCCCAGCATTTT
TRBD1,TRBJ1-2,NA,TRBV28,CASSTSGTVPYGYTF,TGTGCCAGCAGTACATCCGGGACAGTGCCCTATGGCTACACCTTC
NA,TRBJ1-2,NA,TRBV27,CASLPGGSYGYTF,TGTGCCAGTCTACCCGGCGGCTCCTATGGCTACACCTTC
TRBD2,TRBJ2-3,NA,TRBV7-9,CASSPTRGGKTDTQYF,TGTGCCAGCAGCCCCACGCGGGGGGGCAAGACAGATACGCAGTATTTT
TRBD1,TRBJ2-7,NA,TRBV7-7,CASSTGTGMYEQYF,TGTGCCAGCAGCACCGGGACAGGGATGTACGAGCAGTACTTC
NA,TRBJ2-2,NA,TRBV19,CASSIDPLRGTGELFF,TGTGCCAGTAGTATTGACCCCCTCAGGGGTACCGGGGAGCTGTTTTTT
TRBD1,TRBJ1-4,NA,TRBV18,CASSKTGPEEKLFF,TGTGCCAGCTCAAAGACAGGGCCTGAGGAAAAACTGTTTTTT
TRBD1,TRBJ2-7,NA,TRBV9,CASSAQGQGHYEQYF,TGTGCCAGCAGCGCCCAGGGACAGGGTCACTACGAGCAGTACTTC
NA,TRBJ2-5,NA,TRBV7-2,CASSLAGQNQETQYF,TGTGCCAGCAGCTTAGCCGGACAGAACCAAGAGACCCAGTACTTC
TRBD1,TRBJ1-4,NA,TRBV19,CASSTLTTGGGEKLFF,TGTGCCAGTAGTACCCTCACGACAGGGGGAGGTGAAAAACTGTTTTTT
NA,TRBJ1-3,NA,TRBV19,CASSVQRNTIYF,TGTGCCAGTAGCGTACAGAGAAACACCATATATTTT
TRBD1,TRBJ2-1,NA,TRBV7-3,CASSLGAGTGTSSYNEQFF,TGTGCCAGCAGCTTGGGGGCCGGGACAGGAACGAGCTCCTACAATGAGCAGTTCTTC
TRBD2,TRBJ2-3,few,TRBV7-6,CASSLGGSGRNTQYF,TGTGCCAGCAGCTTAGGTGGTAGCGGGAGAAATACGCAGTATTTT
NA,TRBJ2-5,NA,TRBV29-1,CSVLEGGETQYF,TGCAGCGTCTTAGAGGGTGGGGAGACCCAGTACTTC
TRBD1,TRBJ1-1,NA,TRBV4-3,CASSQAAGTANTEAFF,TGCGCCAGCAGCCAAGCCGCCGGGACAGCTAACACTGAAGCTTTCTTT
NA,TRBJ2-7,NA,TRBV5-4,CASSDRAGIYEQYF,TGTGCCAGCAGCGATAGGGCCGGGATCTACGAGCAGTACTTC
TRBD1,TRBJ1-2,NA,TRBV2,CASSTGAGYTF,TGTGCCAGCAGTACAGGGGCTGGCTACACCTTC
NA,TRBJ1-4,NA,TRBV5-1,CASRPGANEKLFF,TGCGCCAGCAGACCGGGGGCTAATGAAAAACTGTTTTTT
TRBD1,TRBJ1-4,NA,TRBV23-1,CASSQSRQGACEKLFF,TGCGCCAGCAGTCAATCTCGACAGGGGGCATGTGAAAAACTGTTTTTT
NA,TRBJ2-7,NA,TRBV5-5,CASSLVEVGPYEQYF,TGTGCCAGCAGCTTGGTCGAAGTGGGGCCCTACGAGCAGTACTTC
NA,TRBJ2-2,NA,TRBV6-6,CASSRGRPGELFF,TGTGCCAGCAGTCGCGGCCGTCCCGGGGAGCTGTTTTTT
NA,TRBJ1-1,NA,TRBV28,CASSSPGGARTEAFF,TGTGCCAGCAGTTCCCCAGGAGGGGCTCGGACTGAAGCTTTCTTT
NA,TRBJ1-1,NA,TRBV27,CASTHRRGNTEAFF,TGTGCCAGCACCCATCGACGGGGGAACACTGAAGCTTTCTTT
NA,TRBJ1-2,once,TRBV7-9,CASSLETVTLGYGYTF,TGTGCCAGCAGCTTAGAAACAGTCACCCTGGGCTATGGCTACACCTTC
TRBD2,TRBJ2-5,NA,TRBV27,CASSQGLAGGPRETQYF,TGTGCCAGCAGTCAGGGACTAGCGGGGGGGCCAAGGGAGACCCAGTACTTC
TRBD2,TRBJ2-1,NA,TRBV19,CASRRSGGTYNEQFF,TGTGCCTCCAGGCGTAGCGGGGGTACCTACAATGAGCAGTTCTTC
TRBD2,TRBJ2-1,NA,TRBV10-3,CAIKGLAGSRNEQFF,TGTGCCATCAAAGGACTAGCGGGGTCCCGAAATGAGCAGTTCTTC
NA,TRBJ1-6,NA,TRBV6-5,CASSYSDSNSPLHF,TGTGCCAGCAGTTACTCAGACAGTAATTCACCCCTCCACTTT
NA,TRBJ1-1,NA,TRBV2,CASRRASGTEAFF,TGTGCCAGCAGGCGGGCTTCGGGGACTGAAGCTTTCTTT
TRBD2,TRBJ2-7,NA,TRBV7-7,CASSPSGLTYEQYF,TGTGCCAGCAGTCCTAGCGGACTAACCTACGAGCAGTACTTC
TRBD2,TRBJ2-7,once,TRBV19,CASSGGSSYEQYF,TGTGCCAGTAGTGGCGGGAGCTCCTACGAGCAGTACTTC
NA,TRBJ2-7,NA,TRBV7-2,CASSLQVHEQYF,TGTGCCAGCAGCCTACAGGTCCACGAGCAGTACTTC
NA,TRBJ2-2,once,TRBV6-6,CASSIQGNTGELFF,TGTGCCAGCAGTATACAGGGGAACACCGGGGAGCTGTTTTTT
NA,TRBJ2-7,few,TRBV28,CASNPSWGRAYEQYF,TGTGCCAGCAACCCATCGTGGGGGCGCGCCTACGAGCAGTACTTC
TRBD1,TRBJ2-7,NA,TRBV27,CASSARGREQYF,TGTGCCAGCAGTGCCAGGGGGCGCGAGCAGTACTTC
NA,TRBJ1-1,few,TRBV5-1,CASRTGKNTEAFF,TGCGCCAGCAGAACCGGGAAGAACACTGAAGCTTTCTTT
TRBD2,TRBJ2-7,NA,TRBV18,CASSPQGGARNYEQYF,TGTGCCAGCTCACCACAGGGAGGGGCCCGAAACTACGAGCAGTACTTC
NA,TRBJ2-1,NA,TRBV7-7,CASSLDFYNEQFF,TGTGCCAGCAGCTTAGACTTCTACAATGAGCAGTTCTTC